These 19 T cell receptor beta chains came from one sample sequenced in a study of blood T cell repertoires in COVID-19. The repertoire was sequenced with immunoSEQ multiplex PCR; TCRdb's copy has only in-frame clones and lacks some. The sample holds 250,000 to 300,000 clones, about 91% seen once. The sample comprised peripheral blood. The origin of the receptors is a woman aged 55-69 years with acute or convalescent COVID-19.

The chain joins TRBV4-1 to TRBJ2-1; D is perhaps TRBD1 (5 bases). The V and J ends lost 0 bases and 6 bases respectively, with 9 bases between them. Per germline, CDR1 MGHRA and CDR2 YSYEKL. The CDR3 length is 14 residues. CDR3 sequence: CASSQERQSNEQFF. CDR3 in DNA: TGCGCCAGCAGCCAAGAGCGACAGAGCAATGAGCAGTTCTTC.

The chain joins TRBV19 to TRBJ2-5; 12 bases align to TRBD1. The germline V gene encodes CDR1 LNHDA and CDR2 SQIVND (reference sequence). The CDR3 runs 20 residues. Trimming cost V 3 bases and J 4 bases; bases outside gene matches: 18. The CDR3 DNA reads TGTGCCAGTAGTATTTGGGACCTTAACCGGGACAGGGGGCTTCCAGAGACCCAGTACTTC. Protein product: CASSIWDLNRDRGLPETQYF. The whole variable domain, remainder taken from reference TRBV19 and TRBJ2-5, is DGGITQSPKYLFRKEGQNVTLSCEQNLNHDAMYWYRQDPGQGLRLIYYSQIVNDFQKGDIAEGYSVSREKKESFPLTVTSAQKNPTAFYLCASSIWDLNRDRGLPETQYFGPGTRLLVL.

The rearrangement uses TRBV2 and TRBJ2-7, with D unclear. The germline V and J ends were trimmed by 4 bases and 11 bases, with 21 bases remaining between them. The CDR3 is 14 amino acids. Per germline, CDR1 SNHLY and CDR2 FYNNEI. The CDR3 region is CASSVTRAFSVEYF. CDR3 nucleotide sequence: TGTGCCAGCAGTGTAACCCGTGCTTTCTCGGTGGAGTACTTC.

This chain links TRBV6-4 with TRBJ2-3, with TRBD2 matching over 10 bases. The germline V gene encodes CDR1 MRHNA and CDR2 SNTAGT. This CDR3 contains 15 residues. V gave up 4 bases and J gave up 5 bases; unmatched junction bases: 6. The CDR3 region has the DNA TGTGCCAGCAGTGCGGCTAGCGGGAGAAGAGATACGCAGTATTTT. It codes for CASSAASGRRDTQYF.

The chain couples TRBV9 to TRBJ2-2; TRBD1 matches 8 bases. CDR3 size: 15 residues. Germline V gives CDR1 SGDLS, CDR2 YYNGEE. Trimming removed 6 bases from V and 6 bases from J; junction bases left unmatched: 10. The DNA for the CDR3 is TGTGCCAGCACCCTAGGGACAGGCCGCCCCGGGGAGCTGTTTTTT. It specifies CASTLGTGRPGELFF.

This clone appeared once. CDR3 residues: CASSQDPDLDQPQHF. The DNA of the CDR3 is TGTGCCAGCAGCCAAGATCCCGACTTGGATCAGCCCCAGCATTTT. V usage is TRBV3-1 (or the pseudogene TRBV3-2) and J usage is TRBJ1-5, with unresolved D. Germline loops: CDR1 LGHDT, CDR2 YNNKEL (reference sequence). CDR3 length: 15 residues. V dropped 0 bases and J dropped 5 bases, with 11 bases sitting between them.

This clone was seen a single time. J is TRBJ2-7 and V is TRBV27, with D uncertain. Germline V gives CDR1 MNHEY, CDR2 SMNVEV (reference sequence). V lost 4 bases, J lost 2 bases, and 9 bases lay in between. This CDR3 has 13 residues. In DNA, the CDR3 is TGTGCCAGCAGTTCGGTGTTCCCCTACGAGCAGTACTTC. It encodes CASSSVFPYEQYF.

This chain links TRBV2 with TRBJ2-7; 8 bases are shared with TRBD2. CDR1 and CDR2 (germline): SNHLY, FYNNEI. The CDR3 totals 12 residues. The V segment lost 7 bases and the J segment 6 bases; nucleotides outside the gene matches: 5. Here the CDR3 DNA reads TGTGCCAGCACCGGGGGGGTGGGCGAGCAGTACTTC. Its protein is CASTGGVGEQYF.

The V call is TRBV2, the J call TRBJ2-1, with D uncertain. The CDR3 is 14 amino acids. Germline CDR1 reads SNHLY; CDR2 reads FYNNEI. Trimming shortened V by 6 bases and J by 4 bases, and 13 bases separated the two germline ends. In DNA form, the CDR3 reads TGTGCCAGCAGCCGGTCGACGACTTACAATGAGCAGTTCTTC. Translation gives CASSRSTTYNEQFF.

CDR3: CASSPPPGRNQPQHF. The CDR3 DNA sequence: TGTGCCAGCAGTCCCCCGCCGGGTAGGAATCAGCCCCAGCATTTT. The chain is built from TRBV28 and TRBJ1-5; D is undetermined. V lost 5 bases and J lost 4, with 15 bases in between. CDR3 length: 15 residues. Germline CDR1 MDHEN, CDR2 SYDVKM.

V and J are TRBV28 and TRBJ2-3; 12 nucleotides align to TRBD2. Germline V gene sequence: CDR1 MDHEN, CDR2 SYDVKM. The V gene end was trimmed by 6 bases and the J gene end by 0 bases; junction bases not matched to a gene: 7. The CDR3 has 17 amino acids. The CDR3 reads CASSPPGLAGSTDTQYF. The CDR3, as DNA: TGTGCCAGCAGCCCCCCCGGACTAGCGGGGAGCACAGATACGCAGTATTTT.

The chain is built from TRBV7-2 and TRBJ2-7; 7 bases align to TRBD1. The V segment lost 4 bases and the J segment 5 bases; nucleotides outside the gene matches: 5. CDR1 is SGHTA and CDR2 is FQGNSA in the germline V gene. This CDR3 has 13 residues. For the CDR3, the DNA is TGTGCCAGCAGCTATACAGGGGTACACGAGCAGTACTTC. This translates into CASSYTGVHEQYF.

Turning to this clone: Other DNA sequences in the sample encode the same CDR3. This chain links TRBV20-1 with TRBJ1-1, with D possibly matching TRBD1 (5 bases). CDR1 and CDR2 from the germline V gene are DFQATT and SNEGSKA (reference sequence). Trimming took 4 bases from V and 5 from J, leaving 8 bases between them. CDR3 length equals 11 residues. This CDR3 is CSATQGTEAFF. CDR3 in DNA: TGCAGTGCTACGCAGGGTACTGAAGCTTTCTTT.

The rearrangement uses TRBV4-3 and TRBJ2-1; 10 bases are a match to TRBD1. Germline assignment: CDR1 LGHNA and CDR2 YSLEER. This CDR3 comprises 15 residues. With V trimmed by 2 bases and J by 9 bases, 7 bases remained unmatched. CDR3 bases: TGCGCCAGCAGCCAAAGTGGGACAGGGGATCTTGAGCAGTTCTTC. Translation: CASSQSGTGDLEQFF.

To note about this clone: The sample has other DNA sequences that encode this CDR3 too. The V gene is TRBV28, the J gene TRBJ1-2, with D hard to call. This CDR3 has 10 residues. Germline loops: CDR1 MDHEN, CDR2 SYDVKM. Deletions cut 6 bases from V and 5 bases from J, with 4 bases between. The CDR3 coding sequence is TGTGCCAGCAGCCGTTATGGCTACACCTTC. Encoded protein: CASSRYGYTF.

The chain recombines TRBV3-1 (or the pseudogene TRBV3-2) with TRBJ1-2, with unresolved D. Germline values: CDR1 LGHDT, CDR2 YNNKEL (reference sequence). V was trimmed by 1 base and J by 8 bases, leaving 17 bases between them. There are 15 residues in the CDR3. In DNA, the CDR3 is TGTGCCAGCAGCCAAGTCGCCAGTCCGACTATGGGCTACACCTTC. It encodes CASSQVASPTMGYTF.

This chain joins TRBV27 and TRBJ1-1, with no clear D. CDR1 is MNHEY, CDR2 SMNVEV, per germline (reference sequence). The ends were cut back, 8 bases at V and 0 bases at J, with 16 bases in the middle. The CDR3 sequence is 15 residues long. The CDR3 nucleotides are TGTGCCAGCTCTCTCTTCGGGAGAATGAACACTGAAGCTTTCTTT. The encoded protein is CASSLFGRMNTEAFF.

The chain carries TRBV27 and TRBJ2-3; possible D gene TRBD1, 6 bases. The CDR3 sequence is 15 residues long. Germline V gene lookup returns CDR1 MNHEY and CDR2 SMNVEV (reference sequence). V lost 5 bases and J lost 4, with 16 bases in between. This CDR3 is CASSTHRDNSDTQYF. CDR3 sequence (DNA): TGTGCCAGCAGTACCCACCGGGACAACTCAGATACGCAGTATTTT.

CDR3 DNA sequence: TGTGCCATCTGGGATTTTACTCGAGGGGAGCAGTACTTC. Translation: CAIWDFTRGEQYF. This chain uses TRBV28 with TRBJ2-7; weak D call: TRBD2 (5 bases). Between the trimmed V and J ends, which lost 10 bases and 7 bases, there was a span of 20 bases. Germline V gene sequence: CDR1 MDHEN, CDR2 SYDVKM. The CDR3 spans 13 residues.